What follows are 3 T cell receptor beta chains derived from one specimen sequenced in a study of early T cells in non-severe SARS-CoV-2 infection (dated by TCRdb to about 2021). Libraries were made using 5' RACE. Sequenced on a NextSeq 500. The public reads were reprocessed in TCRdb via fastp at Q25 and MiXCR, keeping in-frame beta chains. Duplicate CDR3 protein sequences are folded into a single record with the most common DNA and genes. In all, the sample holds about 80,000 distinct CDR3 sequences, and around 10% of those were seen once. The top ten clones comprise around 15% of the sample. The specimen was whole blood, collected at baseline. The receptors here all came from an adult who was a healthcare worker with PCR-confirmed SARS-CoV-2 infection or an uninfected control (not recorded which). The donor label of this sample is uncertain.

This clonotype appeared many times. The chain is built from TRBV20-1 and TRBJ2-1; 13 bases map to TRBD2. The CDR3 spans 19 residues. Looked up from germline, CDR1 is DFQATT and CDR2 is SNEGSKA (reference sequence). J gave up 6 bases and V 0 bases, and 14 bases lay outside the gene matches. CDR3 loop: CSARDPTSGGLRFSNEQFF. CDR3 DNA: TGCAGTGCTAGAGACCCGACTAGCGGGGGGCTAAGGTTCTCCAATGAGCAGTTCTTC.

The chain joins TRBV25-1 to TRBJ1-2; D gene uncertain. Germline assignment: CDR1 MGHDK and CDR2 SYGVNS. Between the trimmed V and J ends, which lost 3 bases and 2 bases, there was a span of 7 bases. CDR3 length equals 13 residues. The CDR3 protein is CASSDSQNYGYTF. The CDR3 DNA sequence: TGTGCCAGCAGTGATTCACAGAACTATGGCTACACCTTC.

This clonotype has a handful of counts. The chain links TRBV6-5 to TRBJ2-7, with a weak D call TRBD1 (6 bases). The germline V gene encodes CDR1 MNHEY and CDR2 SVGAGI. Trimming removed 4 bases from V and 5 bases from J, with 15 bases in between. The CDR3 contains 14 residues. The chain's CDR3 is CASSLSRGYDEQYF. CDR3 coding DNA: TGTGCCAGCAGTTTGAGCAGGGGATACGACGAGCAGTACTTC.